In this sample, the clone carrying this T cell receptor (beta chain) turned up a few times. The sample originates from a study of identical twins. A single record per CDR3 protein comes from TCRdb applying MiXCR to the 5' RACE reads. The table records about 700,000 distinct CDR3 sequences, over 8.5% of them present only once. The CDR3 is 15 residues long. Losses at the gene ends were 3 bases for V and 7 bases for J; bases not matched to a gene: 7. CDR1 and CDR2 (germline): LGHDT, YNNKEL (reference sequence). The same sample was also used in a study of yellow fever vaccine responses in identical twins.

The clonotype comes from a woman under 30 in good health. Sequenced input: PBMCs. This sequence joins TRBV3-1 and TRBJ1-4; TRBD1 matches 8 bases. The CDR3 DNA follows: TGTGCCAGCAGCCAGTGGACAGGGCGGAGTGAAAAACTGTTTTTT. Translated, it gives CASSQWTGRSEKLFF.